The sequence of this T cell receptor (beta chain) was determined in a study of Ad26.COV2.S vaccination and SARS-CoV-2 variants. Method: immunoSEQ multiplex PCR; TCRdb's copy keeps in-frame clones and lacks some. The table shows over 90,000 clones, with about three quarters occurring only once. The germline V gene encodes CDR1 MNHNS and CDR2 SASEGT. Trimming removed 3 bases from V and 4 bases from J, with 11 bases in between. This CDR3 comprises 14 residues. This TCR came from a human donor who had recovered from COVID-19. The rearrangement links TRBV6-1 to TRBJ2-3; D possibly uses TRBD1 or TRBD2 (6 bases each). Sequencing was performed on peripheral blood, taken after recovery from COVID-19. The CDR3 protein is CASSDGGRPDTQYF. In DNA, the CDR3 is TGTGCCAGCAGTGATGGGGGGCGCCCAGATACGCAGTATTTT.